Listed below are T cell receptor beta chains from one sample, sequenced in a study of T-cell memory formation after mild COVID-19. Using its own MiXCR run on the 5' RACE reads, TCRdb lists one record per CDR3 protein. The sample contains about 400,000 distinct CDR3 sequences, about a sixth of which appear only once. The sequencing input was PBMCs or a T cell subset sorted from them (not recorded which). The receptors stem from a man aged 18 to 30 who had mild COVID-19 (a few samples of this study predate the infection). Cell type and time point are not known. The CDR3 runs from the conserved cysteine through the conserved F or W. The D gene is left open where the match is weak. Not all rows give a size; the values are once, few, many and, for expanded clones, a class.

D gene	J gene	V gene	clone size	CDR3 protein	CDR3 DNA
TRBD1	TRBJ1-6	TRBV7-2	few	CASSLEHRGNSPLHF	TGTGCCAGCAGCTTAGAGCACAGGGGGAATTCACCCCTCCACTTT
TRBD1	TRBJ2-1	TRBV5-1	few	CASRWPRQGSYNEQFF	TGCGCCAGCAGATGGCCGCGACAGGGGTCCTACAATGAGCAGTTCTTC
NA	TRBJ1-6	TRBV7-9	few	CASSRGQGHSPLHF	TGTGCCAGCAGCCGGGGGCAGGGGCATTCACCCCTCCACTTT
NA	TRBJ1-1	TRBV7-2	many	CASRRQEGTEAFF	TGTGCCAGCAGGAGACAGGAAGGCACTGAAGCTTTCTTT
NA	TRBJ2-1	TRBV18	few	CASSPRSTVENEQFF	TGTGCCAGCTCACCAAGAAGCACAGTGGAAAATGAGCAGTTCTTC
NA	TRBJ2-3	TRBV27	many	CASSRSRSTDTQYF	TGTGCCAGCAGTCGTTCTAGGAGCACAGATACGCAGTATTTT
TRBD1	TRBJ2-5	TRBV18	NA	CASSPKGAFETQYF	TGTGCCAGCTCACCGAAGGGGGCCTTTGAGACCCAGTACTTC
NA	TRBJ2-7	TRBV4-2	NA	CASSQDWGSVYEQYF	TGTGCCAGCAGCCAAGACTGGGGCTCGGTGTACGAGCAGTACTTC
TRBD1	TRBJ1-2	TRBV5-6	NA	CASSTWDRVTYGYTF	TGTGCCAGCAGCACATGGGACAGGGTGACCTATGGCTACACCTTC
NA	TRBJ2-6	TRBV7-2	few	CASSWRPGTGANVLTF	TGTGCCAGCAGCTGGAGGCCGGGCACTGGGGCCAACGTCCTGACTTTC
NA	TRBJ1-5	TRBV24-1	NA	CATSDLGTQHF	TGTGCCACCAGTGACCTGGGGACCCAGCATTTT
NA	TRBJ2-2	TRBV6-5	few	CASSLEFGGPSGTTGELFF	TGTGCCAGCAGTTTGGAGTTCGGGGGGCCTAGCGGTACCACCGGGGAGCTGTTTTTT
NA	TRBJ1-1	TRBV28	NA	CASSSGMDTEAFF	TGTGCCAGCAGTTCCGGTATGGACACTGAAGCTTTCTTT
TRBD2	TRBJ2-1	TRBV9	few	CASSAGGRIREQFF	TGTGCCAGCAGCGCGGGGGGTAGAATTAGGGAGCAGTTCTTC
TRBD2	TRBJ2-3	TRBV5-1	many	CASSLEPTSATDTQYF	TGCGCCAGCAGCTTGGAGCCGACTAGCGCCACAGATACGCAGTATTTT